The 32 T cell receptor beta chains presented below share a single source sample, sequenced in a study of T cells after yellow fever vaccination. TCRdb called the 5' RACE reads again in MiXCR, with one record for every CDR3 protein. This table has more than 65,000 distinct CDR3 sequences, about 7.2% appearing once. The sample consisted of CD8+ T cells sorted from PBMCs, taken more than 8 days after the first yellow fever vaccination. Source of these receptors: a man between 18 and 35 years old who received the YFV17D yellow fever vaccine.

In this sample, this clonotype turned up many times. The chain joins TRBV27 to TRBJ2-1; 11 nucleotides agree with TRBD2. The CDR3 is 14 residues long. V shed 6 bases and J 5 bases; nucleotides not matched to a gene: 3. The germline V gene encodes CDR1 MNHEY and CDR2 SMNVEV (reference sequence). In DNA, the CDR3 is TGTGCCAGCAGATTAGCGGGGGGGAACAATGAGCAGTTCTTC. It specifies CASRLAGGNNEQFF.

V is TRBV20-1 and J is TRBJ2-7, with D possibly matching TRBD1 (6 bases). Germline CDR1 is DFQATT and CDR2 is SNEGSKA (reference sequence). The CDR3 runs to 12 residues. Trimming cost V 6 bases and J 4 bases, with 13 bases left between them. CDR3 DNA: TGCAGTGCCGGGACCAGGGGATACGAGCAGTACTTC. Protein product: CSAGTRGYEQYF.

This clonotype has a count of ten or more. This rearrangement joins TRBV4-3 to TRBJ2-1; D might be TRBD2 (7 bases). The CDR3 consists of 16 residues. Germline CDR1 LGHNA, CDR2 YSLEER. V lost 1 base to trimming and J lost 4 bases, with 14 bases between them. The CDR3 is CASSQGTGGPYNEQFF. For the CDR3, the DNA is TGCGCCAGCAGCCAAGGTACGGGGGGCCCATACAATGAGCAGTTCTTC.

The CDR3 loop reads CASAPSGGSGNTIYF. The CDR3 DNA reads as TGTGCCAGCGCACCGTCGGGGGGCTCTGGAAACACCATATATTTT. The chain uses TRBV6-1 and TRBJ1-3; D is perhaps TRBD1 (5 bases). Trimming pared 8 bases from V and 0 bases from J, leaving 14 bases between. The germline gives CDR1 MNHNS, CDR2 SASEGT. The CDR3 sequence is 15 residues long.

The chain is built from TRBV5-4 and TRBJ2-7, with D unclear. In germline, CDR1 is SGHNT, CDR2 YYREEE (reference sequence). V was trimmed by 0 bases and J by 4 bases, leaving 17 bases between them. The CDR3 extends over 16 amino acids. In DNA form, the CDR3 reads TGTGCCAGCAGCTTGGAGCCTGGCTTTCTGGGATACGAGCAGTACTTC. Residues: CASSLEPGFLGYEQYF.

This clonotype came up many times. V gene TRBV10-3 combines with J gene TRBJ2-7; D assignment may be TRBD1 or TRBD2 (5 bases each). The ends were cut back, 0 bases at V and 3 bases at J, with 9 bases in the middle. Germline V CDR1 and CDR2: ENHRY, SYGVKD. This CDR3 region has 14 residues. The CDR3 sequence: CAISESWDGYEQYF. CDR3 sequence (DNA): TGTGCCATCAGTGAGTCTTGGGACGGCTACGAGCAGTACTTC.

V usage is TRBV7-3 and J usage is TRBJ2-5; D assignment may be TRBD1 or TRBD2 (5 bases each). The germline V and J ends were trimmed by 4 bases and 5 bases, with 11 bases remaining between them. The CDR3 is 13 residues long. Germline V lookup: CDR1 SGHTA, CDR2 FQGTGA. The CDR3 DNA is TGTGCCAGCAGCTCCGGGACGAGTGAGACCCAGTACTTC. Translated: CASSSGTSETQYF.

The table lists this clonotype with many counts. The V gene is TRBV4-3, the J gene TRBJ1-1; D is ambiguous. Germline V gene lookup returns CDR1 LGHNA and CDR2 YSLEER. The CDR3 is 15 residues long. Trimming stripped 0 bases from V and 6 bases from J, with 14 bases between. The CDR3 DNA reads as TGCGCCAGCAGCCAAGATCGGGGAGGGAGGTCTGAAGCTTTCTTT. This codes for CASSQDRGGRSEAFF.

Ten or more counts support this clonotype. The V gene is TRBV7-9, the J gene TRBJ2-7, with D possibly being TRBD1 or TRBD2 (5 bases each). The CDR3 is 12 residues long. Per the germline V gene, CDR1 is SEHNR and CDR2 is FQNEAQ (reference sequence). Trimming left V 2 bases short and J 5 bases short, with 7 bases between. DNA for the CDR3: TGTGCCAGCAGCTTAAGGGACCACGAGCAGTACTTC. It specifies CASSLRDHEQYF.

This clonotype was counted between two and nine times. The chain combines TRBV19 with TRBJ1-2; D is perhaps TRBD1 (5 bases). The germline V gene has CDR1 LNHDA and CDR2 SQIVND (reference sequence). Trimming removed 6 bases from V and 4 bases from J, with 6 bases in between. The CDR3 consists of 11 residues. For the CDR3, the DNA is TGTGCCAGTAGAGACAGCTATGGCTACACCTTC. Protein sequence: CASRDSYGYTF.

This clonotype showed up many times. The rearrangement joins TRBV21-1 to TRBJ2-1; TRBD2, as called in the table, went unchecked against the DNA. TRBV21-1 is a pseudogene. The CDR3 is made up of 17 amino acids. In DNA, the CDR3 is TGTGCCAGCAGCGCCTCCCCGACCCGGAGCTCCTACAATGAGCAGTTCTTC. It yields the protein CASSASPTRSSYNEQFF.

Note on this clonotype: A read error may account for a junction end that differs from germline. The chain is built from TRBV5-1 and TRBJ1-1; 11 bases are shared with TRBD1. CDR3 length: 14 amino acids. Germline V gene lookup returns CDR1 SGHRS and CDR2 YFSETQ. CDR3 sequence (DNA): TGCGCCAGCGCGGACAGGGGGCTGAAGACTGAAGCTTTCTTT. This translates into CASADRGLKTEAFF.

This clonotype was observed a few times. The rearrangement uses TRBV7-9 and TRBJ2-3, with D uncertain. Looked up from germline, CDR1 is SEHNR and CDR2 is FQNEAQ (reference sequence). The V end lost 0 bases, the J end lost 6 bases, and 4 bases lay between the germline ends. The CDR3 length is 12 residues. The chain's CDR3 is CASSLARDTQYF. The CDR3 DNA sequence: TGTGCCAGCAGCTTAGCCCGGGATACGCAGTATTTT.

This clonotype has a count of ten or more. The chain is built from TRBV5-1 and TRBJ1-1; no reliable D call. The CDR3 covers 14 residues. Trimming shortened V by 0 bases and J by 4 bases, and 10 bases separated the two germline ends. Germline lookup yields CDR1 SGHRS and CDR2 YFSETQ. The CDR3 DNA is TGCGCCAGCAGCTTGGGAGGGCAAGTCACTGAAGCTTTCTTT. This encodes CASSLGGQVTEAFF.

This clonotype came up a few times. The chain combines TRBV4-1 with TRBJ1-5; perhaps TRBD1 as D (5 bases). Germline values: CDR1 MGHRA, CDR2 YSYEKL. Between the trimmed V and J ends, which lost 1 base and 7 bases, there was a span of 14 bases. The CDR3 sequence is 15 residues long. CDR3 region: CASSQVGQGWQPQHF. The CDR3 coding sequence is TGCGCCAGCAGCCAAGTAGGCCAGGGATGGCAGCCCCAGCATTTT.

The chain has TRBV11-2 and TRBJ2-1, with D perhaps matching TRBD2 (5 bases). The CDR3 has 14 residues. Germline CDR1 reads SGHAT; CDR2 reads FQNNGV. The germline V and J ends were trimmed by 5 bases and 0 bases, with 8 bases remaining between them. CDR3 coding DNA: TGTGCCAGCAGCGTCGACTACTCCTACAATGAGCAGTTCTTC. Its protein is CASSVDYSYNEQFF.

This clonotype was detected many times. The chain joins TRBV3-1 to TRBJ2-1; D possibly corresponds to TRBD1 (6 bases). CDR1 LGHDT and CDR2 YNNKEL come from the germline V gene (reference sequence). The CDR3 runs 20 residues. V lost 0 bases, J lost 7 bases, and 28 bases lay in between. The CDR3 DNA is TGTGCCAGCAGCCAAGAAAAGGGGAGTGACGGTGGGACAAACACAAATGAGCAGTTCTTC. This encodes CASSQEKGSDGGTNTNEQFF.

This clonotype appeared a few times. The chain employs TRBV12-3 or TRBV12-4 and TRBJ2-2; 9 bases align to TRBD1. The CDR3 covers 16 residues. V lost 5 bases, J lost 1 base, and 5 bases stayed unmatched. As DNA, the CDR3 is TGTGCCAGCAGTAGAGGACAGGGGAGGAACACCGGGGAGCTGTTTTTT. This gives the protein CASSRGQGRNTGELFF.

In this sample, this clonotype turned up many times. The rearrangement links TRBV24-1 to TRBJ2-1; D could derive from TRBD1 or TRBD2 (5 bases each). CDR1 and CDR2 (germline): KGHDR, SFDVKD. The CDR3 is made up of 15 amino acids. The ends were cut back, 4 bases at V and 9 bases at J, with 18 bases in the middle. CDR3 residues: CATSEGGLGESEQFF. CDR3 nucleotide sequence: TGTGCCACCAGTGAAGGTGGCCTAGGGGAGTCTGAGCAGTTCTTC.

In this sample, this clonotype turned up many times. The genes are TRBV7-6 and TRBJ2-2; 10 bases are a match to TRBD1. J gave up 0 bases and V 5 bases, and 3 bases lay outside the gene matches. Germline V gene data show CDR1 as SGHVS and CDR2 as FNYEAQ. The CDR3 spans 16 residues. The CDR3 protein is CASSIGQGANTGELFF. DNA for the CDR3: TGTGCCAGCAGCATCGGACAGGGGGCGAACACCGGGGAGCTGTTTTTT.

Ten or more counts support this clonotype. The chain links TRBV15 to TRBJ1-6; D may be TRBD1 (6 bases). Germline lookup yields CDR1 LNHNV and CDR2 YYDKDF (reference sequence). The CDR3 contains 12 residues. V lost 7 bases, J lost 7 bases, and 8 bases lay in between. CDR3: CATNRDNSPLHF. The DNA of the CDR3 is TGTGCCACCAACAGGGACAATTCACCCCTCCACTTT.

This chain joins TRBV3-1 and TRBJ2-7; 8 bases are a match to TRBD1. CDR1 and CDR2 from the germline V gene are LGHDT and YNNKEL (reference sequence). The CDR3 spans 15 residues. J gave up 4 bases and V 8 bases, and 13 bases lay outside the gene matches. The CDR3: CASLERQGLLYEQYV. The CDR3 coding sequence is TGTGCCAGCCTAGAACGACAGGGGTTGCTATACGAGCAGTACGTC.

This chain links TRBV19 with TRBJ2-1; D is undetermined. The CDR3 has 13 residues. Germline V CDR1 and CDR2: LNHDA, SQIVND (reference sequence). V lost 5 bases and J 4 bases, leaving 9 bases between the germline ends. For the CDR3, the DNA is TGTGCCAGTAGTGTGGACGGGTACAATGAGCAGTTCTTC. Translating it yields CASSVDGYNEQFF.

At least ten counts were recorded for this clonotype. At one end, the junction sequence differs from germline, possibly due to a read error. DNA for the CDR3: TGTGCCAGCAGCCCCGGGGGGTTTGCCTCTCCCTACTTC. Its protein product is CASSPGGFASPYF. The V gene is TRBV6-5, the J gene TRBJ1-2, with D perhaps matching TRBD1 (5 bases). Germline loops: CDR1 MNHEY, CDR2 SVGAGI. The CDR3 is made up of 13 amino acids.

Ten or more counts support this clonotype. This chain connects TRBV6-2 or TRBV6-3 to TRBJ2-7; D assignment may be TRBD1 or TRBD2 (5 bases each). Trimming stripped 6 bases from V and 3 bases from J, with 15 bases between. Looked up from germline, CDR1 is MNHEY and CDR2 is SVGEGT. CDR3 length equals 14 residues. CDR3 nucleotide sequence: TGTGCCAGCAGCTCCGGGGCAGAATACTACGAGCAGTACTTC. As protein: CASSSGAEYYEQYF.

This clonotype was recorded many times. The CDR3 protein is CATSDPTGIQETQYF. DNA of the CDR3: TGTGCCACCAGTGATCCCACGGGGATACAAGAGACCCAGTACTTC. The V call is TRBV24-1, the J call TRBJ2-5, with D possibly matching TRBD2 (5 bases). Germline CDR1 is KGHDR and CDR2 is SFDVKD. The CDR3 sequence is 15 residues long. The germline V and J ends were trimmed by 3 bases and 2 bases, with 12 bases remaining between them.

In this sample, this clonotype turned up many times. The V gene is TRBV4-3, the J gene TRBJ2-1, with 10 bases fitting TRBD2. The germline V gene encodes CDR1 LGHNA and CDR2 YSLEER. V shed 0 bases and J 6 bases; nucleotides not matched to a gene: 5. The CDR3 consists of 16 residues. CDR3 bases: TGCGCCAGCAGCCAAGAGCTAGCGGGGGAAGGCAATGAGCAGTTCTTC. Its protein product is CASSQELAGEGNEQFF.

This clonotype was observed a few times. This CDR3 is CASSFLVGTSTDTQYF. The CDR3 nucleotides are TGTGCCAGCAGCTTCCTGGTCGGAACTAGCACAGATACGCAGTATTTT. This chain connects TRBV7-9 to TRBJ2-3; D is unclear. Germline CDR1 is SEHNR and CDR2 is FQNEAQ (reference sequence). V lost 3 bases to trimming and J lost 0 bases, with 13 bases between them. CDR3 length: 16 amino acids.

The gene calls are TRBV23-1 and TRBJ2-7, with a weak D call TRBD2 (5 bases). TRBV23-1 belongs to the ORF category, with a function that is uncertain. The germline V and J ends were trimmed by 2 bases and 9 bases, with 26 bases remaining between them. The CDR3 sequence is 17 residues long. The CDR3 sequence: CASSQPAVGEYHRRQYV. DNA for the CDR3: TGCGCCAGCAGTCAACCGGCCGTGGGAGAATACCATCGACGGCAGTACGTC.

The table lists this clonotype with a few counts. The chain's CDR3 is CASSRRGRAQPQHF. The CDR3 DNA sequence: TGTGCCAGCAGTCGAAGGGGCAGGGCTCAGCCCCAGCATTTT. The V gene is TRBV12-3 or TRBV12-4, the J gene TRBJ1-5; perhaps TRBD1 as D (5 bases). The CDR3 consists of 14 residues. V was trimmed by 5 bases and J by 6 bases, leaving 14 bases between them.

V is TRBV10-3 and J is TRBJ2-2, with D unclear. Germline V gene sequence: CDR1 ENHRY, CDR2 SYGVKD. The length of the CDR3 is 11 residues. The ends were cut back, 10 bases at V and 6 bases at J, with 9 bases in the middle. The CDR3 DNA is TGTGCCACTCACTACGCCGGGGAGCTGTTTTTT. As protein: CATHYAGELFF.

Regarding this clonotype: A much larger clone sits a single nucleotide away, making a read error possible. The chain links TRBV7-6 to TRBJ1-5; tentative D call: TRBD1 (5 bases). The CDR3 consists of 15 residues. Germline V gene lookup returns CDR1 SGHVS and CDR2 FNYEAQ. The CDR3 protein is CVSSLEGEGNQPQHF. The CDR3 DNA is TGTGTCAGCAGCTTAGAAGGGGAGGGCAATCAGCCCCAGCATTTT.